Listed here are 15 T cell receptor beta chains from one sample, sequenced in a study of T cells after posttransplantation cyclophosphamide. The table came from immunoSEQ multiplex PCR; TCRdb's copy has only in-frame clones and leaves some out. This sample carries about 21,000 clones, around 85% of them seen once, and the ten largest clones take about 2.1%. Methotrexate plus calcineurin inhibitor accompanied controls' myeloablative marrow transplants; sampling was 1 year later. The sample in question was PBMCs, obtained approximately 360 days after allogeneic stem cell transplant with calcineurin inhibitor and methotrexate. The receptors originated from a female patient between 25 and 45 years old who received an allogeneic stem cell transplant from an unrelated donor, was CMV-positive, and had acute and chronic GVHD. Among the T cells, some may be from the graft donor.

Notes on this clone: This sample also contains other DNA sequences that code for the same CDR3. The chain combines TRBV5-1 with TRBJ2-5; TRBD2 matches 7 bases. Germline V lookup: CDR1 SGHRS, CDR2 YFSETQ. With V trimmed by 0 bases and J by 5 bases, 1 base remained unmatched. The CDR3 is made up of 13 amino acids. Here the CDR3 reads CASSLGGGETQYF. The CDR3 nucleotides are TGCGCCAGCAGCTTGGGGGGAGGGGAGACCCAGTACTTC.

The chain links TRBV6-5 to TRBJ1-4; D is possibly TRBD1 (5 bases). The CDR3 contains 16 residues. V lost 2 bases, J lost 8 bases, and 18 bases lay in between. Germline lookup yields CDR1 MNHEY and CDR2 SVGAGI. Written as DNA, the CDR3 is TGTGCCAGCAGTTACGACAGCCCGTCGGGGGGGGAAAAACTGTTTTTT. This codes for CASSYDSPSGGEKLFF.

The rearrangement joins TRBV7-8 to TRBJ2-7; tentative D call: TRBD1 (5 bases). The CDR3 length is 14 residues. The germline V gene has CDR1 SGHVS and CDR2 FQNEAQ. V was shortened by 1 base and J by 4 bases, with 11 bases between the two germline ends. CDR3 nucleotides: TGTGCCAGCAGCTTAGACAGGTTACCTTACGAGCAGTACTTC. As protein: CASSLDRLPYEQYF.

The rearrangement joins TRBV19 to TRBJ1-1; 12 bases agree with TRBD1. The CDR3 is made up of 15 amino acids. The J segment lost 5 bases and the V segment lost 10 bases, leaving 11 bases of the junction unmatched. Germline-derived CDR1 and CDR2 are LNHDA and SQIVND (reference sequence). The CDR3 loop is CATYSRDRGPTEAFF. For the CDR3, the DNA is TGTGCCACCTATTCCCGGGACAGGGGGCCAACTGAAGCTTTCTTT.

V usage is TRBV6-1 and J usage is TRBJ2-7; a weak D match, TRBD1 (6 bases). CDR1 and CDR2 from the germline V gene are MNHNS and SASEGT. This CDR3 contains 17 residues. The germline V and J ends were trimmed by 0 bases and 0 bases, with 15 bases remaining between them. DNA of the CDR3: TGTGCCAGCAGTGAAGCGGGTAGACAAGGGGGCTCCTACGAGCAGTACTTC. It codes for CASSEAGRQGGSYEQYF.

CDR3: CAWSPGTGVGPRYTF. DNA for the CDR3: TGTGCCTGGAGTCCCGGGACAGGCGTGGGCCCCCGCTACACCTTC. The rearrangement links TRBV30 to TRBJ1-2, with 8 bases lining up with TRBD1. The germline V gene has CDR1 GTSNPN and CDR2 SVGIG (reference sequence). Unmatched junction bases numbered 14, after V lost 2 bases and J lost 9 bases. This CDR3 contains 15 residues.

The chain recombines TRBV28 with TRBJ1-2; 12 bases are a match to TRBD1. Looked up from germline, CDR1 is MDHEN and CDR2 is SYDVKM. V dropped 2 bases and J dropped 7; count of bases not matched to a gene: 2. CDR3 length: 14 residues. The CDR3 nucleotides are TGTGCCAGCAGTTTAGGGACAGGGGGCTCTGGCTACACCTTC. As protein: CASSLGTGGSGYTF.

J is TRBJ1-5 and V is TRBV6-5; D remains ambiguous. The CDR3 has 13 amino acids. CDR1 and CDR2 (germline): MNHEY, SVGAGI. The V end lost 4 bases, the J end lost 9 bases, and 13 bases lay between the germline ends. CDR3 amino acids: CASSLESSRPQHF. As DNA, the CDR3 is TGTGCCAGCAGTTTGGAGAGTTCAAGGCCCCAGCATTTT.

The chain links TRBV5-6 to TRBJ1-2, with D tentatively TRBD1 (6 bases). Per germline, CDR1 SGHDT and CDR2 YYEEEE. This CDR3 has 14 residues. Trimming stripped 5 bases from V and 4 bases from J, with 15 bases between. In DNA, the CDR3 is TGTGCCAGCAGGGGAGCGGGGGCCTTCTATGGCTACACCTTC. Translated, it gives CASRGAGAFYGYTF.

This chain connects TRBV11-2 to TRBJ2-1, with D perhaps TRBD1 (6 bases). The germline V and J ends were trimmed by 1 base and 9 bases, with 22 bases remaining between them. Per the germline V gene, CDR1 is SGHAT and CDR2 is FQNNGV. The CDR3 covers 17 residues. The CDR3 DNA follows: TGTGCCAGCAGCTTAGTTTTAGGGACATACTCCACAGGTGAGCAGTTCTTC. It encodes CASSLVLGTYSTGEQFF.

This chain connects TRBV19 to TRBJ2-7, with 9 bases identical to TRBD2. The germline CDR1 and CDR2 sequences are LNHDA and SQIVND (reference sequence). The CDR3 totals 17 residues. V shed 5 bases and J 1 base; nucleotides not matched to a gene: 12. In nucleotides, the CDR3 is TGTGCCAGTAGTCCCTTTCGTAGCGGGGGCTTATCCTACGAGCAGTACTTC. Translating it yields CASSPFRSGGLSYEQYF.

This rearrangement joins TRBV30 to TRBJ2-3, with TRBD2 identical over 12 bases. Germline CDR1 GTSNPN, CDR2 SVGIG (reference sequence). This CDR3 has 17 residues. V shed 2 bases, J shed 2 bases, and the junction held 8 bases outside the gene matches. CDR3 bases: TGTGCCTGGAGTCGCTCACTAGCGGGGGGATTCACAGATACGCAGTATTTT. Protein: CAWSRSLAGGFTDTQYF.

This chain's CDR3 is CASSYLSGELFF. CDR3 nucleotides: TGTGCCAGCAGTTACCTGTCGGGGGAGCTGTTTTTT. This chain links TRBV6-5 with TRBJ2-2; D is undetermined. V was shortened by 2 bases and J by 8 bases, with 6 bases between the two germline ends. Per the germline V gene, CDR1 is MNHEY and CDR2 is SVGAGI. The CDR3 contains 12 residues.

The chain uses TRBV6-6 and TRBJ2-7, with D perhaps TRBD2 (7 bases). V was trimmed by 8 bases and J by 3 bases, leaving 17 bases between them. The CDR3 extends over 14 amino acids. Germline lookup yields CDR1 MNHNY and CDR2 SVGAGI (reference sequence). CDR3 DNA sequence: TGTGCCAGCCAGGGTGGGGGGGGCGACTACGAGCAGTACTTC. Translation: CASQGGGGDYEQYF.

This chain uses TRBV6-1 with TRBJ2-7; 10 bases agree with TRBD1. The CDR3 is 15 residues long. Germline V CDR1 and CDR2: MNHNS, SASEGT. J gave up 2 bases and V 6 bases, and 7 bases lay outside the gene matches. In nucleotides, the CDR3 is TGTGCCAGCAGCAGGCTCGGGACAGGGGCCTACGAGCAGTACTTC. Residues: CASSRLGTGAYEQYF.